This T cell receptor beta chain was identified in a study of blood T cell repertoires in COVID-19. Study context: COVID-19 samples, acute and convalescent, were from the United States, Italy and Spain. PBMCs, B-cell-depleted T cells, or T cells provided the cDNA or gDNA that made up the material.

As processed by the authors: Amplification of reference gene primers provided the estimated nucleated cell counts. Measured with immunoSEQ multiplex PCR; TCRdb has only the in-frame clones, and not every one. V, J and clone size were drawn from that table, and D and trimming were deduced from the DNA. The table includes about 78,000 clones, 90% detected once. This clone was detected once. The origin of this receptor is a woman aged 45-65 years in a cohort sampled during active COVID-19. Sequencing was performed on peripheral blood.

The CDR3 reads CASSQLGLAGGANVLTF. The CDR3 region has the DNA TGCGCCAGCAGCCAACTCGGACTAGCAGGTGGGGCCAACGTCCTGACTTTC. V and J are TRBV5-1 and TRBJ2-6; 8 nucleotides agree with TRBD2. With V trimmed by 4 bases and J by 3 bases, 9 bases remained unmatched. The length of the CDR3 is 17 residues. CDR1 SGHRS and CDR2 YFSETQ come from the germline V gene. Drawing the rest from reference TRBV5-1 and TRBJ2-6, the complete variable domain is KAGVTQTPRYLIKTRGQQVTLSCSPISGHRSVSWYQQTPGQGLQFLFEYFSETQRNKGNFPGRFSGRQFSNSRSEMNVSTLELGDSALYLCASSQLGLAGGANVLTFGAGSRLTVL.